The clone carrying this TCR beta chain was recorded only once. Its antigen is as yet unknown. The source of the sample is a study of OX40 agonist ivuxolimab in advanced cancers. In the study overall: Patients were dosed intravenously with ivuxolimab at 0.01 to 10 mg/kg every 2 weeks. Averaging 60 years in age, with a range of 23 to 79, the cohort was more than 75% male. Partial responses were achieved by three patients, of whom one had hepatocellular carcinoma and two had cutaneous melanoma. Study results and caveats: Certain nonresponders likewise exhibited a low normalized T-cell clonal expansion.

Germline V CDR1 and CDR2: MNHEY, SVGAGI. This CDR3 has 15 residues. After removal of 4 bases from V and 5 bases from J, the junction contained 10 bases not matched to a gene. Repertoires were generated with immunoSEQ multiplex PCR, while TCRdb's copy carries only in-frame clones and drops some. This table has 60,000 or so clones, 70% to 90% appearing once. The chain recombines TRBV6-5 with TRBJ2-5, with 7 bases that match TRBD2. This sequence originates from an adult with an advanced solid tumor such as melanoma, head and neck, liver or kidney cancer. Sequenced here: CD4+ or CD8+ T cells sorted from blood, sampled in a trial of the OX40 agonist ivuxolimab. Here the CDR3 reads CASSSRDYKRETQYF. Here the CDR3 DNA reads TGTGCCAGCAGTTCCCGGGACTATAAGAGGGAGACCCAGTACTTC.